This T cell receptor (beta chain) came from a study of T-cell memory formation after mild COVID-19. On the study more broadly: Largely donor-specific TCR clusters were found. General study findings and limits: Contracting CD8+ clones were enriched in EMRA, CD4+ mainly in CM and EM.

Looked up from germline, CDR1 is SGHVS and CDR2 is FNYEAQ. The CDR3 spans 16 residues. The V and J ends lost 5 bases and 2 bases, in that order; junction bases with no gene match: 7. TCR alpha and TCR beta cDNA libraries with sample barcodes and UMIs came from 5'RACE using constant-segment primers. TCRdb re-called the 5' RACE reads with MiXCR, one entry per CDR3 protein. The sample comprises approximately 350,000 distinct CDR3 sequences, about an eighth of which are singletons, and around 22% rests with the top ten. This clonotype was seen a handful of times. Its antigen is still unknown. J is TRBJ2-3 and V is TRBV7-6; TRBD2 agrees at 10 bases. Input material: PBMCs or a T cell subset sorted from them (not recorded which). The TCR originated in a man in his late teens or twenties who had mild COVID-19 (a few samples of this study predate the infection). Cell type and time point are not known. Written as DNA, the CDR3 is TGTGCCAGCAGCCCAGCTAGCGGGGGTTTCACAGATACGCAGTATTTT. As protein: CASSPASGGFTDTQYF.